Each of the 27 T cell receptor beta chains below was sequenced from the same sample in a study of shared clonotypes between healthy human individuals. Produced via immunoSEQ multiplex PCR; TCRdb's table is partial and in-frame only. The table has 2 million to 3 million clones, over 85% seen once. The source material was naive CD4+ T cells from PBMCs. Subset given: CD45RA+ positively selected. Receptors originate from a man aged 18 to 29 in good health. Some clones in this sample may be carry-over from other donors' samples.

The V and J genes are TRBV7-9 and TRBJ2-3, with 11 bases fitting TRBD2. V shed 5 bases and J 2 bases; nucleotides not matched to a gene: 9. From germline, CDR1 is SEHNR and CDR2 FQNEAQ (reference sequence). CDR3 length equals 17 residues. The CDR3 DNA reads TGTGCCAGCAGCCGTGGACTAGCGGGCGCATTCACAGATACGCAGTATTTT. The encoded protein is CASSRGLAGAFTDTQYF.

The chain employs TRBV2 and TRBJ1-1, with D maybe TRBD1 (5 bases). CDR3 length: 15 amino acids. Germline lookup yields CDR1 SNHLY and CDR2 FYNNEI. V gave up 8 bases and J gave up 5 bases, with 21 bases separating them. The CDR3 here is CASLHGAGFGTEAFF. The CDR3 DNA is TGTGCCAGCCTACATGGGGCAGGGTTTGGGACTGAAGCTTTCTTT. The variable domain in full, with the rest retrieved from reference TRBV2 and TRBJ1-1, is EPEVTQTPSHQVTQMGQEVILRCVPISNHLYFYWYRQILGQKVEFLVSFYNNEISEKSEIFDDQFSVERPDGSNFTLKIRSTKLEDSAMYFCASLHGAGFGTEAFFGQGTRLTVV.

The rearrangement links TRBV27 to TRBJ1-1; 9 bases are shared with TRBD1. In germline, CDR1 is MNHEY, CDR2 SMNVEV (reference sequence). V shed 2 bases and J 7 bases; nucleotides not matched to a gene: 8. CDR3 length equals 15 residues. The CDR3 DNA reads TGTGCCAGCAGTTTACGGGACAGGGTCGAGGGTGAAGCTTTCTTT. Translation: CASSLRDRVEGEAFF.

With respect to this clone: The sample has other DNA sequences that encode this CDR3 too. V usage is TRBV9 and J usage is TRBJ2-1; D remains unclear. The V end was cut by 0 bases, the J end by 1 base, with 8 bases between. CDR1 SGDLS and CDR2 YYNGEE come from the germline V gene. This CDR3 is 15 amino acids long. In DNA form, the CDR3 reads TGTGCCAGCAGCGTAGCGGGTAGGTCCTACAATGAGCAGTTCTTC. This sequence encodes CASSVAGRSYNEQFF. Looking up the rest from reference TRBV9 and TRBJ2-1 gives the full variable domain: DSGVTQTPKHLITATGQRVTLRCSPRSGDLSVYWYQQSLDQGLQFLIQYYNGEERAKGNILERFSAQQFPDLHSELNLSSLELGDSALYFCASSVAGRSYNEQFFGPGTRLTVL.

The rearrangement uses TRBV2 and TRBJ2-7, with 8 nucleotides matching TRBD2. This CDR3 has 15 amino acids. The ends lost 7 bases at V and 3 bases at J; junction bases unmatched: 11. Germline assignment: CDR1 SNHLY and CDR2 FYNNEI. CDR3 coding DNA: TGTGCCAGCACCTCGAGCGGGAGCGTGCACTACGAGCAGTACTTC. Amino acids: CASTSSGSVHYEQYF.

This chain connects TRBV25-1 to TRBJ2-7; D gene ambiguous. The length of the CDR3 is 14 residues. Germline V gene lookup returns CDR1 MGHDK and CDR2 SYGVNS. V was shortened by 5 bases and J by 1 base, with 12 bases between the two germline ends. CDR3: CASSSRTGSYEQYF. CDR3 nucleotides: TGTGCCAGCAGTTCCCGGACCGGTTCCTACGAGCAGTACTTC.

The gene calls are TRBV2 and TRBJ2-2, with a weak D call TRBD1 (6 bases). Looked up from germline, CDR1 is SNHLY and CDR2 is FYNNEI. V dropped 8 bases and J dropped 4 bases, with 20 bases sitting between them. The CDR3 has 16 residues. CDR3 nucleotides: TGTGCCAGCGGATCGAACCGGGACAAGATCACCGGGGAGCTGTTTTTT. This encodes CASGSNRDKITGELFF.

The chain employs TRBV7-3 and TRBJ2-1, with 7 bases aligning to TRBD2. CDR1 is SGHTA and CDR2 is FQGTGA in the germline V gene. The length of the CDR3 is 15 residues. The V segment lost 1 base and the J segment 4 bases; nucleotides outside the gene matches: 4. CDR3 in amino acids: CASSLNAGAYNEQFF. The CDR3, as DNA: TGTGCCAGCAGCTTAAACGCGGGAGCTTACAATGAGCAGTTCTTC.

This clone appeared once. The chain employs TRBV7-2 and TRBJ2-2, with TRBD1 identical over 10 bases. CDR1 and CDR2 (germline): SGHTA, FQGNSA. The V segment lost 2 bases and the J segment 5 bases; nucleotides outside the gene matches: 5. This CDR3 has 16 residues. CDR3 loop: CASSLRTGGGTGELFF. The CDR3 DNA follows: TGTGCCAGCAGCTTAAGGACAGGGGGAGGAACCGGGGAGCTGTTTTTT.

This sequence joins TRBV5-8 and TRBJ2-7, with 11 positions matching TRBD2. Germline V gene data show CDR1 as SGHTS and CDR2 as YDEGEE. With V trimmed by 7 bases and J by 7 bases, 13 bases remained unmatched. This CDR3 has 15 amino acids. For the CDR3, the DNA is TGTGCCAGCTCAACTGGCGGGGGACTAGCGGATGAGCAGTACTTC. Protein: CASSTGGGLADEQYF.

As to this clone: This sample includes further DNA sequences coding for the same CDR3. Here the CDR3 DNA reads TGCGCCAGCAGCTTGGAGGGGAAACTGTTTTTT. As protein: CASSLEGKLFF. The V call is TRBV5-1, the J call TRBJ1-4; weak D call: TRBD1 (5 bases). The CDR3 contains 11 residues. From germline, CDR1 is SGHRS and CDR2 YFSETQ. The V gene lost 0 bases and the J gene lost 11 bases, with 5 bases spanning the gap.

About this clone: Other DNA sequences in this specimen translate into the identical CDR3. This chain connects TRBV9 to TRBJ1-5; D not resolved. Germline V gives CDR1 SGDLS, CDR2 YYNGEE. The ends were cut back, 0 bases at V and 0 bases at J, with 7 bases in the middle. This CDR3 comprises 15 residues. The CDR3 protein is CASSVGWNSNQPQHF. DNA of the CDR3: TGTGCCAGCAGCGTAGGTTGGAATAGCAATCAGCCCCAGCATTTT. The variable domain in full, completed from reference TRBV9 and TRBJ1-5, reads DSGVTQTPKHLITATGQRVTLRCSPRSGDLSVYWYQQSLDQGLQFLIQYYNGEERAKGNILERFSAQQFPDLHSELNLSSLELGDSALYFCASSVGWNSNQPQHFGDGTRLSIL.

This sequence joins TRBV6-6 and TRBJ1-6; the D is unclear. Germline CDR1 and CDR2: MNHNY and SVGAGI (reference sequence). CDR3 length: 14 amino acids. V lost 1 base to trimming and J lost 7 bases, with 8 bases between them. CDR3 nucleotides: TGTGCCAGCAGTTACTTGGTCGGGAATTCACCCCTCCACTTT. Translated: CASSYLVGNSPLHF.

This sequence joins TRBV28 and TRBJ2-7, with 11 bases fitting TRBD2. V gave up 6 bases and J gave up 13 bases; unmatched junction bases: 8. The germline V gene encodes CDR1 MDHEN and CDR2 SYDVKM. The CDR3 extends over 12 amino acids. CDR3 coding DNA: TGTGCCAGCAGCTCTAGCGGGAGGTTCCCCTACTTC. Amino acid sequence: CASSSSGRFPYF. The full variable domain, completed using reference TRBV28 and TRBJ2-7, is DVKVTQSSRYLVKRTGEKVFLECVQDMDHENMFWYRQDPGLGLRLIYFSYDVKMKEKGDIPEGYSVSREKKERFSLILESASTNQTSMYLCASSSSGRFPYFGPGTRLTVT.

Only one count was recorded for this clone. The chain combines TRBV14 with TRBJ2-3, with no clear D. In germline, CDR1 is SGHDN, CDR2 FVKESK. Trimming removed 0 bases from V and 2 bases from J, with 6 bases in between. The CDR3 is 14 amino acids. Here the CDR3 reads CASSQDLPTDTQYF. The CDR3 DNA reads TGTGCCAGCAGCCAAGATCTCCCCACAGATACGCAGTATTTT.

The chain uses TRBV5-1 and TRBJ1-2, with a tentative D call TRBD1 (6 bases). The CDR3 spans 15 residues. V gave up 0 bases and J gave up 4 bases, with 13 bases separating them. Germline V lookup: CDR1 SGHRS, CDR2 YFSETQ. CDR3 nucleotide sequence: TGCGCCAGCAGCTTGGCGGAGGACAGAGGCTATGGCTACACCTTC. Translated, it gives CASSLAEDRGYGYTF.

The CDR3 reads CAWRVDWRRGDTQYF. As DNA, the CDR3 is TGTGCCTGGAGGGTGGACTGGCGGCGCGGAGATACGCAGTATTTT. The V gene is TRBV30, the J gene TRBJ2-3, with D possibly TRBD2 on 5 matching bases. V shed 3 bases and J shed 5 bases, with 18 bases lying between them. This CDR3 has 15 residues. The germline CDR1 and CDR2 sequences are GTSNPN and SVGIG (reference sequence).

V is TRBV9 and J is TRBJ2-3, with TRBD2 matching 10 bases. Germline CDR1 reads SGDLS; CDR2 reads YYNGEE. This CDR3 is 16 amino acids long. Trimming at V came to 5 bases and at J to 0 bases, leaving 6 bases not matched to a gene. The chain's CDR3 is CASSAGLAKSTDTQYF. CDR3 coding DNA: TGTGCCAGCAGTGCGGGACTAGCGAAAAGCACAGATACGCAGTATTTT. Filled out from reference TRBV9 and TRBJ2-3, the complete variable domain reads DSGVTQTPKHLITATGQRVTLRCSPRSGDLSVYWYQQSLDQGLQFLIQYYNGEERAKGNILERFSAQQFPDLHSELNLSSLELGDSALYFCASSAGLAKSTDTQYFGPGTRLTVL.

The chain couples TRBV6-4 to TRBJ2-1; weak D call: TRBD2 (5 bases). This CDR3 has 16 residues. CDR1 MRHNA and CDR2 SNTAGT come from the germline V gene. With 2 bases removed from V and 2 bases from J, the gap between germline ends came to 13 bases. The CDR3 reads CASSDPASRTYNEQFF. CDR3 DNA: TGTGCCAGCAGTGACCCGGCTAGCCGCACCTACAATGAGCAGTTCTTC.

The rearrangement links TRBV11-2 to TRBJ2-5; unclear D gene. Germline CDR1 is SGHAT and CDR2 is FQNNGV. The CDR3 extends over 15 amino acids. The V end was cut by 1 base, the J end by 4 bases, with 13 bases between. The CDR3 DNA sequence: TGTGCCAGCAGCTTAGTGGCCAGGTCCTCAGAGACCCAGTACTTC. Translating it yields CASSLVARSSETQYF.

This clone was picked up one time. This chain uses TRBV7-3 with TRBJ2-1; 14 bases line up with TRBD2. CDR3 length: 16 amino acids. CDR1 and CDR2 (germline): SGHTA, FQGTGA. The V and J ends lost 5 bases and 7 bases, in that order; junction bases with no gene match: 7. In DNA form, the CDR3 reads TGTGCCAGCAGCAGGGGACTAGCGGGAGCGGGGAATGAGCAGTTCTTC. It yields the protein CASSRGLAGAGNEQFF.

V is TRBV10-3 and J is TRBJ1-1; D remains unclear. The length of the CDR3 is 15 residues. Trimming pared 0 bases from V and 2 bases from J, leaving 10 bases between. Germline loops: CDR1 ENHRY, CDR2 SYGVKD. The CDR3 protein is CAISESGPFNTEAFF. In nucleotides, the CDR3 is TGTGCCATCAGTGAGTCCGGACCCTTCAACACTGAAGCTTTCTTT.

V is TRBV29-1 and J is TRBJ2-7; D gene unclear. The germline V and J ends were trimmed by 4 bases and 6 bases, with 10 bases remaining between them. The germline V gene encodes CDR1 SQVTM and CDR2 ANQGSEA. The length of the CDR3 is 11 residues. The CDR3 protein is CSVVIRVEQYF. The CDR3 bases are TGCAGCGTTGTTATCCGGGTCGAGCAGTACTTC.

V and J are TRBV5-4 and TRBJ2-1, with TRBD2 identical over 9 bases. The CDR3 length is 15 residues. After removal of 0 bases from V and 7 bases from J, the junction contained 5 bases not matched to a gene. Germline lookup yields CDR1 SGHNT and CDR2 YYREEE (reference sequence). The CDR3 sequence is CASSLGLAEFNEQFF. In nucleotides, the CDR3 is TGTGCCAGCAGCTTGGGACTAGCGGAGTTTAATGAGCAGTTCTTC.

The sample holds one count of this clone. The sample has other DNA sequences that encode this CDR3 too. This chain links TRBV2 with TRBJ1-4; 8 positions match TRBD1. The CDR3 has 13 amino acids. The V gene end was trimmed by 8 bases and the J gene end by 5 bases; junction bases not matched to a gene: 4. Germline values: CDR1 SNHLY, CDR2 FYNNEI. CDR3 region: CASRTGLNEKLFF. The CDR3 DNA reads TGTGCCAGCCGGACAGGGCTAAATGAAAAACTGTTTTTT.

The rearrangement joins TRBV15 to TRBJ2-3, with D perhaps matching TRBD1 (5 bases). Germline V gene sequence: CDR1 LNHNV, CDR2 YYDKDF (reference sequence). The CDR3 has 14 residues. Trimming stripped 1 base from V and 5 bases from J, with 10 bases between. The CDR3 protein is CATSRVGGQDTQYF. Written as DNA, the CDR3 is TGTGCCACCAGCAGAGTTGGTGGACAAGATACGCAGTATTTT. The whole variable domain, filled in from reference TRBV15 and TRBJ2-3, reads DAMVIQNPRYQVTQFGKPVTLSCSQTLNHNVMYWYQQKSSQAPKLLFHYYDKDFNNEADTPDNFQSRRPNTSFCFLDIRSPGLGDTAMYLCATSRVGGQDTQYFGPGTRLTVL.

The chain is built from TRBV7-3 and TRBJ2-1, with a tentative D call TRBD2 (6 bases). The length of the CDR3 is 17 residues. Germline CDR1 and CDR2: SGHTA and FQGTGA. The V gene lost 1 base and the J gene lost 3 bases, with 16 bases spanning the gap. For the CDR3, the DNA is TGTGCCAGCAGCTTAAGGGTGGAAGCGGGTTACTACAATGAGCAGTTCTTC. Its protein product is CASSLRVEAGYYNEQFF.